What follows is one T cell receptor beta chain and its context. The junction shows a germline mismatch at one end, possibly a read error. The CDR3 totals 15 residues. Germline CDR1 reads SNHLY; CDR2 reads FYNNEI. The data derive from a study of blood T cell repertoires in COVID-19. Study-level information: There were acute and convalescent COVID-19 samples, and they came from the United States, Italy and Spain.

Original processing methods: Scientists estimated how many nucleated cells there were by amplifying reference gene primers. Assay used: immunoSEQ multiplex PCR; TCRdb lists only in-frame clones, some missing. That table is the source of V, J and clone size, and D and trimming were worked out from the DNA. Of some 130,000 clones listed, around 83% are singletons. This clonotype was obtained from a middle-aged man with active or convalescent COVID-19. The chain employs TRBV2 and TRBJ1-5; D may be TRBD1 (6 bases). The material sequenced was peripheral blood. Written as DNA, the CDR3 is TGTGCCAGCAGCGAAGGGGGGGTGGGTTCGCCGCCCCAGCATTTT. Protein product: CASSEGGVGSPPQHF.